The entry below describes one T cell receptor (beta chain). The antigen is unknown. PCR was performed a second time for about 6 to 11 cycles using a sample-barcoded 5' primer and a J-beta primer mix. Carrying 12 random nucleotides, a template-switch adaptor labeled each individual cDNA molecule. One entry per CDR3 protein results from TCRdb running MiXCR on the 5' RACE reads. The profile shows under 750,000 distinct CDR3 sequences, about 45% of them singletons. These data belong to a study of blood T cells in healthy people across ages. Study-wide results and caveats: More naive CD4+ cells and higher diversity marked long-lived donors relative to aged donors. Diversity of TCR beta per million T cells declined in a roughly linear way with age.

A minimum of 6 million PBMCs was isolated per sample. The CDR3 runs 12 residues. The specimen sequenced was blood. This TCR derives from a man older than 75 in good health. This chain connects TRBV21-1 to TRBJ1-2. TRBV21-1 is a pseudogene segment. CDR3 protein: CASSKQPYGYTF. As DNA, the CDR3 is TGTGCCAGCAGCAAACAGCCCTATGGCTACACCTTC.